Sequencing of this T cell receptor (beta chain) was carried out in a study of tumor-infiltrating lymphocytes in primary liver carcinoma. A constant-region primer served to make TCR beta cDNA from 500 to 550 ng total RNA. Library construction for TCR beta comprised three nested multiplex PCR rounds performed with slightly modified ARM-PCR. Use of TRBV1-TRBV30 forward primers with a C-beta reverse primer characterized the first two PCR rounds, which lasted about 9 cycles each. TCRdb processed the multiplex PCR reads anew with MiXCR; each CDR3 protein has one entry. The sample records more than 150,000 distinct CDR3 sequences, about 55% being singletons. Blood RNA came from unsorted whole blood; germline DNA was also extracted. The CDR3 consists of 16 residues. Germline V gene data show CDR1 as SGHAT and CDR2 as FQDESV (reference sequence). A word on this clonotype: At one boundary the junction diverges from the germline segment, which might be a read error.

The sequence derives from a man in his forties with primary liver carcinoma and hepatitis B virus infection. The chain carries TRBV11-1 and TRBJ2-7; 7 nucleotides line up with TRBD1. Material: peripheral blood. The chain's CDR3 is CASSLVGTVGSYDQYF. The CDR3 DNA sequence: TGTGCCAGCAGCCTGGTAGGGACAGTGGGCTCCTACGATCAGTACTTC.